The 4 T cell receptor beta chains given below trace back to one sample, sequenced in a study of blood T cell repertoires in COVID-19. Method: immunoSEQ multiplex PCR; TCRdb's copy keeps in-frame clones and lacks some. This sample has over 200,000 clones, with about nine tenths found just once. The sequenced sample was peripheral blood. The origin of the receptors is a man between 35 and 55 years old with acute or convalescent COVID-19.

The chain couples TRBV21-1 to TRBJ2-2; TRBD2 is taken as the D call from the table, unchecked against the DNA. TRBV21-1 is designated a pseudogene. CDR3 length equals 19 residues. The DNA of the CDR3 is TGTGCCAGCAGCAAGGGAGGATTTAGTGGGACTAGTGGCACCGGGGAGCTGTTTTTT. It is translated as CASSKGGFSGTSGTGELFF.

With respect to this clone: In the same sample, other DNA sequences code for this CDR3. This chain connects TRBV5-1 to TRBJ2-7, with 9 bases aligning to TRBD2. V dropped 0 bases and J dropped 4; count of bases not matched to a gene: 5. The germline gives CDR1 SGHRS, CDR2 YFSETQ. CDR3 size: 15 residues. CDR3 nucleotides: TGCGCCAGCAGCTTGGTCGCGGGAGGGCAATACGAGCAGTACTTC. It codes for CASSLVAGGQYEQYF.

J is TRBJ2-1 and V is TRBV27; 8 nucleotides align to TRBD1. J gave up 12 bases and V 0 bases, and 16 bases lay outside the gene matches. The CDR3 spans 17 residues. Germline V gives CDR1 MNHEY, CDR2 SMNVEV (reference sequence). CDR3 nucleotide sequence: TGTGCCAGCAGTTTATCGGCCCCGGGACAGGCCCCTCGACGGCAGTTCTTC. Protein product: CASSLSAPGQAPRRQFF.

This rearrangement joins TRBV25-1 to TRBJ1-1, with a tentative D call TRBD1 (5 bases). The V and J ends lost 5 bases and 3 bases respectively, with 13 bases between them. CDR3 length: 14 amino acids. Germline-derived CDR1 and CDR2 are MGHDK and SYGVNS. The CDR3 here is CASSPGWGDTEAFF. The CDR3 region has the DNA TGTGCCAGCAGTCCTGGCTGGGGGGACACTGAAGCTTTCTTT.